This TCR beta chain was recovered during a study of T cells in Graves' hyperthyroidism and ophthalmopathy. Researchers amplified the TCR beta CDR3 regions from RNA transcripts. First-round RT-PCR of the TCR CDR3 relied on the HTBI primer set. TCRdb analysed the multiplex PCR reads with MiXCR anew, one entry per CDR3 protein. The sample records around 600,000 distinct CDR3 sequences, 13% to 15% being singletons. Germline values: CDR1 GTSNPN, CDR2 SVGIG (reference sequence). Deletions cut 3 bases from V and 2 bases from J, with 17 bases between. The CDR3 sequence is 15 residues long. What was sequenced was blood. The receptor was isolated from a woman aged 45-60 years with Graves' ophthalmopathy. The rearrangement links TRBV30 to TRBJ2-7; D remains unclear. The CDR3 region is CAWSLGRGQAYEQYF. The CDR3 nucleotides are TGTGCCTGGAGCCTAGGTCGTGGGCAAGCCTACGAGCAGTACTTC.